The 28 T cell receptor beta chains below all came from one sample that was sequenced in a study of identical twins listed by TCRdb under 2016. Library prep was done by 5' RACE. The data were produced on an Illumina HiSeq 2000. TCRdb applied fastp at Q25 and MiXCR to the public reads, then kept only in-frame beta chains. Rows are unified per CDR3 protein, each entry keeping the most common DNA and genes. The sample has about 490,000 distinct CDR3 sequences on record, 15% of them singletons. Jointly, the top ten make up around 0.48% of the sample. These data also formed part of another study, on yellow fever vaccine responses in identical twins.

Material: CD4+ T cells sorted from blood. These receptors all come from a woman in her late teens or twenties in good health.

The J gene is TRBJ2-7, the V gene TRBV12-3 or TRBV12-4, with 8 bases identical to TRBD1. The ends lost 6 bases at V and 6 bases at J; junction bases unmatched: 10. The CDR3 consists of 14 residues. The chain's CDR3 is CASSIPGQESEQYF. CDR3 DNA sequence: TGTGCCAGCAGCATCCCGGGACAGGAAAGCGAGCAGTACTTC.

The chain has TRBV11-1 and TRBJ2-1, with 9 bases matching TRBD2. Germline CDR1 reads SGHAT; CDR2 reads FQDESV (reference sequence). The junction had 7 bases not matched to a gene; V was cut back by 3 bases and J by 7 bases. The CDR3 is made up of 15 amino acids. This chain's CDR3 is CASSLDNAGGNEQFF. The CDR3 region has the DNA TGTGCCAGCAGCTTGGACAACGCGGGGGGGAATGAGCAGTTCTTC.

This chain links TRBV20-1 with TRBJ1-5, with D tentatively TRBD1 (6 bases). The CDR3 is made up of 12 amino acids. The V and J ends lost 1 base and 7 bases respectively, with 8 bases between them. The V gene's germline CDR1 is DFQATT and CDR2 SNEGSKA (reference sequence). The CDR3 sequence is CSARGGPQPQHF. In DNA form, the CDR3 reads TGCAGTGCTAGAGGGGGGCCACAGCCCCAGCATTTT.

Ten or more counts support this clonotype. The chain uses TRBV12-3 or TRBV12-4 and TRBJ2-2, with a tentative D call TRBD1 (6 bases). Trimming left V 7 bases short and J 5 bases short, with 14 bases between. The CDR3 loop spans 14 amino acids. This chain's CDR3 is CASTGGQMTGELFF. Written as DNA, the CDR3 is TGTGCCAGCACTGGGGGACAAATGACCGGGGAGCTGTTTTTT.

The chain uses TRBV12-3 or TRBV12-4 and TRBJ2-6; 8 bases align to TRBD1. The CDR3 sequence is 18 residues long. J lost 0 bases, V lost 11 bases, and 15 bases had no gene match. CDR3 residues: CAFSPPTGGISGANVLTF. In nucleotides, the CDR3 is TGTGCCTTCAGTCCTCCCACAGGGGGTATCTCTGGGGCCAACGTCCTGACTTTC.

A few counts support this clonotype. The chain uses TRBV15 and TRBJ2-1; 10 bases fit TRBD1. V lost 0 bases to trimming and J lost 4 bases; unmatched junction nucleotides: 6. The CDR3 contains 17 residues. From germline, CDR1 is LNHNV and CDR2 YYDKDF (reference sequence). The DNA of the CDR3 is TGTGCCACCAGCAGAGATCCCGACAGGGGGCTGTACAATGAGCAGTTCTTC. Protein: CATSRDPDRGLYNEQFF.

The chain has TRBV5-1 and TRBJ2-7; D is possibly TRBD1 (6 bases). Germline CDR1 SGHRS, CDR2 YFSETQ. V shed 3 bases and J shed 2 bases, with 18 bases lying between them. The CDR3 extends over 16 amino acids. CDR3 DNA sequence: TGCGCCAGCAGCTGTCCCCGGACAGAGAAGACCTACGAGCAGTACGTC. Protein product: CASSCPRTEKTYEQYV.

The rearrangement links TRBV20-1 to TRBJ2-1; D perhaps matches TRBD2 (6 bases). Trimming left V 7 bases short and J 0 bases short, with 16 bases between. The CDR3 is 15 residues long. CDR1 is DFQATT, CDR2 SNEGSKA, per germline (reference sequence). The CDR3 is CSGLRGTLSYNEQFF. The CDR3, as DNA: TGCAGTGGCCTTCGGGGGACCCTCTCCTACAATGAGCAGTTCTTC.

V is TRBV12-3 or TRBV12-4 and J is TRBJ1-4; the match to TRBD1 covers 10 bases. The CDR3 is 15 residues long. V was clipped by 5 bases and J by 8 bases; unmatched bases: 8. The CDR3 region is CASSAGTGVGEKLFF. The CDR3 nucleotides read TGTGCCAGCAGTGCCGGGACAGGGGTTGGGGAAAAACTGTTTTTT.

In this sample, this clonotype turned up a few times. The chain employs TRBV7-9 and TRBJ1-1, with D maybe TRBD1 (6 bases). Germline CDR1 reads SEHNR; CDR2 reads FQNEAQ (reference sequence). V shed 7 bases and J shed 0 bases, with 15 bases lying between them. This CDR3 has 15 residues. The CDR3 reads CASIGQGMLNTEAFF. In DNA, the CDR3 is TGTGCCAGCATCGGGCAGGGGATGTTGAACACTGAAGCTTTCTTT.

The chain carries TRBV28 and TRBJ2-7; 13 nucleotides align to TRBD2. Germline assignment: CDR1 MDHEN and CDR2 SYDVKM. CDR3 length: 16 amino acids. V lost 6 bases and J lost 5; bases outside the gene matches: 10. The CDR3 region has the DNA TGTGCCAGCAGCCGGTCAACTAGCGGGAGGGTCCACGAGCAGTACTTC. Its protein product is CASSRSTSGRVHEQYF.

This clonotype was counted a few times. V usage is TRBV16 and J usage is TRBJ2-1, with a weak D call TRBD1 (5 bases). Germline CDR1 is KGHSY and CDR2 is FQNENV. The CDR3 length is 15 residues. The V end was cut by 4 bases, the J end by 1 base, with 11 bases between. The CDR3 DNA sequence: TGTGCCAGCAGCCCCCCTGGGGCATCCTACAATGAGCAGTTCTTC. This codes for CASSPPGASYNEQFF.

The gene calls are TRBV28 and TRBJ2-1, with 7 bases aligning to TRBD2. CDR1 and CDR2 (germline): MDHEN, SYDVKM. The trim removed 6 bases at V and 9 bases at J, leaving 2 bases unmatched. The CDR3 spans 11 residues. The CDR3 bases are TGTGCCAGCAGGGGGGGGGGTGAGCAGTTCTTC. This codes for CASRGGGEQFF.

A few counts support this clonotype. The chain carries TRBV7-2 and TRBJ1-1, with 7 bases identical to TRBD1. The CDR3 covers 13 residues. CDR1 is SGHTA and CDR2 is FQGNSA in the germline V gene. J was trimmed by 3 bases and V by 4 bases; bases with no gene match: 2. The CDR3 sequence: CASSWQGDTEAFF. The CDR3 DNA reads TGTGCCAGCAGCTGGCAGGGGGACACTGAAGCTTTCTTT. Full variable domain (missing parts from reference TRBV7-2 and TRBJ1-1): GAGVSQSPSNKVTEKGKDVELRCDPISGHTALYWYRQSLGQGLEFLIYFQGNSAPDKSGLPSDRFSAERTGGSVSTLTIQRTQQEDSAVYLCASSWQGDTEAFFGQGTRLTVV.

This clonotype was counted only a few times. This chain links TRBV28 with TRBJ2-5, with unresolved D. Germline CDR1 is MDHEN and CDR2 is SYDVKM. Trimming removed 3 bases from V and 5 bases from J, with 13 bases in between. CDR3 size: 14 residues. CDR3 loop: CASSLSDRGETQYF. As DNA, the CDR3 is TGTGCCAGCAGTTTGTCCGACCGTGGGGAGACCCAGTACTTC.

The J gene is TRBJ2-2, the V gene TRBV5-1; possible D gene TRBD2, 6 bases. CDR3 length: 16 amino acids. CDR1 and CDR2 (germline): SGHRS, YFSETQ. The V end was cut by 2 bases, the J end by 1 base, with 12 bases between. CDR3 residues: CASSLYDGGNTGELFF. The CDR3 DNA reads as TGCGCCAGCAGCTTATACGACGGGGGGAACACCGGGGAGCTGTTTTTT.

The rearrangement uses TRBV2 and TRBJ1-5; D remains ambiguous. The CDR3 is 13 residues long. Deletions cut 6 bases from V and 7 bases from J, with 13 bases between. Per the germline V gene, CDR1 is SNHLY and CDR2 is FYNNEI. DNA of the CDR3: TGTGCCAGCAGGCCCGCCAGGCAGCAGCCCCAGCATTTT. Translation: CASRPARQQPQHF.

V and J are TRBV6-1 and TRBJ2-1; 14 bases fit TRBD2. This CDR3 has 19 amino acids. J was trimmed by 0 bases and V by 6 bases; bases with no gene match: 10. Per germline, CDR1 MNHNS and CDR2 SASEGT. The CDR3 sequence is CASRIGTSGGPHSYNEQFF. The CDR3, as DNA: TGTGCCAGCAGGATTGGGACTAGCGGGGGCCCACACTCCTACAATGAGCAGTTCTTC.

The V and J genes are TRBV29-1 and TRBJ2-5; D gene unclear. Germline V gene sequence: CDR1 SQVTM, CDR2 ANQGSEA. This CDR3 is 11 amino acids long. V lost 7 bases, J lost 1 base, and 7 bases lay in between. The CDR3 loop reads CSAGIQETQYF. The DNA for the CDR3 is TGCAGCGCAGGAATCCAAGAGACCCAGTACTTC. Complete variable domain (other parts from reference TRBV29-1 and TRBJ2-5): SAVISQKPSRDICQRGTSLTIQCQVDSQVTMMFWYRQQPGQSLTLIATANQGSEATYESGFVIDKFPISRPNLTFSTLTVSNMSPEDSSIYLCSAGIQETQYFGPGTRLLVL.

This clonotype was seen a handful of times. The V call is TRBV7-2, the J call TRBJ2-1, with TRBD2 identical over 9 bases. CDR1 and CDR2 from the germline V gene are SGHTA and FQGNSA. After removal of 5 bases from V and 3 bases from J, the junction contained 5 bases not matched to a gene. The CDR3 extends over 15 amino acids. Here the CDR3 DNA reads TGTGCCAGCAGCCGGATAGCGGGAGTCTACAATGAGCAGTTCTTC. It encodes CASSRIAGVYNEQFF. Combining the CDR3 with reference TRBV7-2 and TRBJ2-1 gives the whole variable domain GAGVSQSPSNKVTEKGKDVELRCDPISGHTALYWYRQSLGQGLEFLIYFQGNSAPDKSGLPSDRFSAERTGGSVSTLTIQRTQQEDSAVYLCASSRIAGVYNEQFFGPGTRLTVL.

This clonotype showed up many times. The chain joins TRBV12-3 or TRBV12-4 to TRBJ2-5; D might be TRBD2 (6 bases). V was trimmed by 4 bases and J by 5 bases, leaving 11 bases between them. The CDR3 has 13 amino acids. CDR3 residues: CASSSVGRETQYF. CDR3 bases: TGTGCCAGCAGTTCGGTAGGGAGGGAGACCCAGTACTTC.

The chain couples TRBV3-1 to TRBJ1-4, with unresolved D. CDR1 is LGHDT, CDR2 YNNKEL, per germline (reference sequence). With 4 bases removed from V and 4 bases from J, the gap between germline ends came to 10 bases. The CDR3 has 14 amino acids. The CDR3 DNA sequence: TGTGCCAGCAGCCTGGCCCAGCTTAATGAAAAACTGTTTTTT. Amino acids: CASSLAQLNEKLFF.

This clonotype was seen more than once but under ten times. The V gene is TRBV10-2, the J gene TRBJ2-1, with a possible D match to TRBD1 (6 bases). Trimming cost V 0 bases and J 6 bases, with 9 bases left between them. This CDR3 is built from 14 residues. In germline, CDR1 is WSHSY, CDR2 SAAADI. CDR3 bases: TGCGCCAGCAGTGAGTCGAGGGGGATCAATGAGCAGTTCTTC. The encoded protein is CASSESRGINEQFF.

The chain combines TRBV4-1 with TRBJ2-2, with D perhaps matching TRBD1 (5 bases). Germline CDR1 and CDR2: MGHRA and YSYEKL. This CDR3 is built from 13 residues. Trimming took 6 bases from V and 5 from J, leaving 10 bases between them. CDR3 amino acids: CASRGDSTGELFF. The CDR3 DNA follows: TGCGCCAGCAGGGGCGACAGTACCGGGGAGCTGTTTTTT.

This chain uses TRBV2 with TRBJ1-3; no reliable D call. The CDR3 is made up of 14 amino acids. Germline loops: CDR1 SNHLY, CDR2 FYNNEI. Trimming left V 3 bases short and J 4 bases short, with 10 bases between. CDR3 sequence (DNA): TGTGCCAGCAGTGATAGAACGTGGGGAAACACCATATATTTT. It translates to CASSDRTWGNTIYF.

The V call is TRBV19, the J call TRBJ1-2; tentative D call: TRBD1 (6 bases). The CDR3 has 14 amino acids. In germline, CDR1 is LNHDA, CDR2 SQIVND (reference sequence). Trimming removed 6 bases at V and 6 bases at J, with 17 bases between. The CDR3 DNA sequence: TGTGCCAGTAGCCCCTCGGCAGGGGTGCATGGCTACACCTTC. Translated, it gives CASSPSAGVHGYTF.

J is TRBJ2-3 and V is TRBV28, with D tentatively TRBD2 (9 bases). Germline V gene sequence: CDR1 MDHEN, CDR2 SYDVKM. The CDR3 runs 15 residues. The V end lost 5 bases, the J end lost 6 bases, and 18 bases lay between the germline ends. CDR3 protein: CASSLAGTGGDTQYF. As DNA, the CDR3 is TGTGCCAGCAGTCTAGCGGGAACAGGGGGGGATACGCAGTATTTT.

This clonotype has just a few counts. The chain uses TRBV9 and TRBJ2-1, with 13 bases identical to TRBD2. Germline CDR1 and CDR2: SGDLS and YYNGEE. Losses at the gene ends were 2 bases for V and 5 bases for J; bases not matched to a gene: 1. This CDR3 contains 15 residues. CDR3: CASSVGTSGDNEQFF. In DNA form, the CDR3 reads TGTGCCAGCAGCGTGGGGACTAGCGGGGACAATGAGCAGTTCTTC.